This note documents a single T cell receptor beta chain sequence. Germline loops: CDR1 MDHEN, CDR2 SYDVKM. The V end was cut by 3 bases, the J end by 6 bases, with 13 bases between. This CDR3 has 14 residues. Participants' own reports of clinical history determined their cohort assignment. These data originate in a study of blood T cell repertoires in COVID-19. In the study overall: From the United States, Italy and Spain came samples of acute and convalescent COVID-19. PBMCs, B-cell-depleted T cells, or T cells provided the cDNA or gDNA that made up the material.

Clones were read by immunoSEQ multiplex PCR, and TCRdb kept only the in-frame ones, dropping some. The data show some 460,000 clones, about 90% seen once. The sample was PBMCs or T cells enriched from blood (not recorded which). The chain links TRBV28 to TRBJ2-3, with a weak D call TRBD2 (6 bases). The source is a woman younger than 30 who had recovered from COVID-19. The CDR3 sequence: CASSLKPEGDTQYF. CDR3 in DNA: TGTGCCAGCAGTTTGAAGCCGGAGGGGGATACGCAGTATTTT.